Sequencing of this T cell receptor (beta chain) was carried out in a study of Ad26.COV2.S vaccination and SARS-CoV-2 variants. Study-level information: Within the COV1001 Ad26.COV2.S trial arm, the donor was enrolled. Ad26.COV2.S given intramuscularly, once or twice 56 days apart.

With regard to this clone: Its antigen is currently unknown.

Germline loops: CDR1 WNHNN, CDR2 SYGVQD (reference sequence). With V trimmed by 9 bases and J by 7 bases, 23 bases remained unmatched. The CDR3 is 19 residues long. Using immunoSEQ multiplex PCR, the repertoire was profiled, and TCRdb retains in-frame clones only, with some absent. The sample has over 400,000 clones, 80% to 95% seen once; the top ten hold approximately 1.7%. Broader study findings: Substantial breadth in spike-specific CD8+ and CD4+ T cell responses was reportedly seen after vaccination.

Noted treatment: roughly 20 received Ad26.COV2.S at low or high dose, single or two shots; roughly five received placebo; per-sample allocation not given. Samples came from day 63 after the first vaccine or placebo injection. This receptor was identified in a person between 18 and 60 years old who received the Ad26.COV2.S COVID-19 vaccine or a placebo. The sample in question was peripheral blood, obtained in a trial of Ad26.COV2.S vaccine versus placebo. The chain uses TRBV10-1 and TRBJ1-6; 8 bases are a match to TRBD1. The CDR3 coding sequence is TGCGCCAGGCCAGAAATTTCCACAGGGGGACGGTTTAGGAATTCACCCCTCCACTTT. Its translation: CARPEISTGGRFRNSPLHF.